The rows below give T cell receptor beta chains drawn from one sample of a study of blood T cells in healthy people across ages. TCRdb fed the 5' RACE reads into MiXCR, producing one record per CDR3 protein. This table holds 250,000 to 300,000 distinct CDR3 sequences, about 25% found once. The specimen sequenced was blood. The receptor source for this set is a woman in her 70s in good health. Both conserved end residues are part of each CDR3. The D gene is left open where the match is weak. Some rows mark clone size as missing; the rest say once, few, many or name a class of expanded clone.

v_gene,j_gene,d_gene,abundance,CDR3aa,CDR3nt
TRBV7-9,TRBJ1-1,.,.,CASSLGRAGARDEAFF,TGTGCCAGCAGCTTAGGCCGGGCAGGGGCCAGGGATGAAGCTTTCTTT
TRBV24-1,TRBJ2-1,.,few,CATSDFSGGSANEQFF,TGTGCCACCAGTGATTTCTCCGGCGGATCCGCCAATGAGCAGTTCTTC
TRBV11-1,TRBJ2-5,.,many,CASSNRGQETQYF,TGTGCCAGCAGCAATCGGGGACAAGAGACCCAGTACTTC
TRBV29-1,TRBJ2-7,TRBD2,.,CSVAASGREQYF,TGCAGCGTTGCGGCTAGCGGTAGGGAGCAGTACTTC
TRBV25-1,TRBJ2-5,TRBD2,few,CASSEASAGLETQYF,TGTGCCAGCAGTGAAGCTTCAGCGGGATTGGAGACCCAGTACTTC
TRBV5-1,TRBJ1-4,.,few,CASSLGDANEKLFF,TGCGCCAGCAGCTTGGGAGACGCGAATGAAAAACTGTTTTTT
TRBV28,TRBJ1-2,TRBD1,.,CASSTVGQGLNGYTF,TGTGCCAGCAGTACAGTGGGACAGGGGTTGAATGGCTACACCTTC
TRBV7-3,TRBJ2-1,TRBD2,.,CASRLTGTSGSGEQFF,TGTGCCAGCAGATTGACCGGGACTAGCGGGAGTGGTGAGCAGTTCTTC
TRBV7-9,TRBJ2-3,.,.,CASSKRQGRADTQYF,TGTGCCAGCAGCAAACGACAGGGGAGGGCAGATACGCAGTATTTT
TRBV27,TRBJ1-4,TRBD1,.,CASSFGTADEKLFF,TGTGCCAGCAGTTTCGGGACAGCCGATGAAAAACTGTTTTTT
TRBV12-3/TRBV12-4,TRBJ2-7,.,many,CASSLDVTYEQYF,TGTGCCAGCAGTCTGGACGTGACCTACGAGCAGTACTTC
TRBV19,TRBJ2-4,.,many,CASGHSGNIQYF,TGTGCCAGCGGACATTCAGGAAACATTCAGTACTTC
TRBV3-1,TRBJ2-3,TRBD2,.,CASSQSGSLTDTQYF,TGTGCCAGCAGCCAAAGCGGGAGTCTAACAGATACGCAGTATTTT
TRBV5-1,TRBJ1-2,.,few,CASTLGSEGYGYTF,TGCGCCAGCACGCTAGGGTCGGAGGGCTATGGCTACACCTTC
TRBV7-2,TRBJ2-1,.,.,CASSPIFFNEQFF,TGTGCCAGCAGCCCAATATTTTTCAATGAGCAGTTCTTC
TRBV7-9,TRBJ1-1,.,.,CASSFTATEAFF,TGTGCCAGCAGCTTTACCGCCACTGAAGCTTTCTTT
TRBV28,TRBJ2-7,.,few,CASSLVGGQYEQYF,TGTGCCAGCAGTTTGGTCGGGGGCCAGTACGAGCAGTACTTC
TRBV7-2,TRBJ2-2,TRBD2,few,CASTDKRGGSGELFF,TGTGCCAGCACCGATAAGCGGGGGGGTTCCGGGGAGCTGTTTTTT
TRBV20-1,TRBJ1-2,TRBD1,few,CSASGTGVGYTF,TGCAGTGCTAGCGGGACAGGGGTTGGCTACACCTTC
TRBV12-3/TRBV12-4,TRBJ2-1,TRBD2,.,CASSLNVLAGGSHF,TGTGCCAGCAGTTTAAATGTACTCGCGGGAGGCTCCCACTTC
TRBV19,TRBJ1-1,.,.,CASTFAGSTEAFF,TGTGCCAGTACGTTTGCCGGGTCCACTGAAGCTTTCTTT
TRBV18,TRBJ1-1,.,.,CASSPKSHGAEAFF,TGTGCCAGCTCACCGAAGAGCCATGGGGCTGAAGCTTTCTTT
TRBV27,TRBJ2-1,.,.,CASSLPGQWRDGEQFF,TGTGCCAGCAGTTTACCAGGACAATGGCGGGACGGTGAGCAGTTCTTC
TRBV20-1,TRBJ2-7,.,few,CSAKSPYTTYEQYF,TGCAGTGCTAAATCCCCCTATACGACCTACGAGCAGTACTTC
TRBV20-1,TRBJ1-6,.,.,CSAPQGPYNSPLHF,TGCAGTGCACCACAGGGCCCCTATAATTCACCCCTCCACTTT
TRBV20-1,TRBJ1-1,.,.,CSAIRNTEAFF,TGCAGCGCGATAAGGAACACTGAAGCTTTCTTT
TRBV28,TRBJ2-7,TRBD2,.,CASVLAGVRNEQYF,TGTGCCAGCGTCCTAGCGGGAGTTCGGAACGAGCAGTACTTC
TRBV7-2,TRBJ2-1,.,many,CASSLDWNEQFF,TGTGCCAGCAGCTTAGACTGGAATGAGCAGTTCTTC
TRBV20-1,TRBJ2-1,.,.,CSAGTGSNEQFF,TGCAGTGCTGGGACCGGGAGCAATGAGCAGTTCTTC